This TCR beta chain was documented in a study of blood T cell repertoires in COVID-19. Source study methods: Counts of nucleated cells, estimated from reference gene primer amplification, were obtained. The repertoire was sequenced with immunoSEQ multiplex PCR; TCRdb's copy has only in-frame clones and lacks some. The D gene and trimming were derived from the DNA, and the V and J assignments and clone size from that table. Of under 85,000 clones listed, about 80% are singletons. Germline V lookup: CDR1 LGHDT, CDR2 YNNKEL (reference sequence). CDR3 length: 12 residues. Trimming pared 1 base from V and 8 bases from J, leaving 8 bases between. This clone was counted a few times.

V and J are TRBV3-1 (or the pseudogene TRBV3-2) and TRBJ1-1, with unresolved D. The sequence came from a man over 45 with acute or convalescent COVID-19. The source material was peripheral blood. The CDR3 nucleotides read TGTGCCAGCAGCCAAGTCCTAGGAGAAGCTTTCTTT. Amino acids: CASSQVLGEAFF.